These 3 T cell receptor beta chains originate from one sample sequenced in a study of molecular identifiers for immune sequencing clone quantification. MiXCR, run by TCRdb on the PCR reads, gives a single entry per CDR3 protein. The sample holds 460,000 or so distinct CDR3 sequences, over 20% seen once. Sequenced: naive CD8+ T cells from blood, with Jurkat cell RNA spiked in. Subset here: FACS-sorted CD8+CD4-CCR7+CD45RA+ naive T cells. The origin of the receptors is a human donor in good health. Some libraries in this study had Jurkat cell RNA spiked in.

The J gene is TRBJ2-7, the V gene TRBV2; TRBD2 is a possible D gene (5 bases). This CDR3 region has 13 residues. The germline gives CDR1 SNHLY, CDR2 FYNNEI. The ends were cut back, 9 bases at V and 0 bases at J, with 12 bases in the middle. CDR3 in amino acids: CAREARNSYEQYF. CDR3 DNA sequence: TGTGCCAGGGAGGCACGAAACTCCTACGAGCAGTACTTC.

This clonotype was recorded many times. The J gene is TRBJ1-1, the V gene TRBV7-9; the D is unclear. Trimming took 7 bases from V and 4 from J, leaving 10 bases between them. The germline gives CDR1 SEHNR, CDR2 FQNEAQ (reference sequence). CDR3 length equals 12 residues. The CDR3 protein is CASTKYATEAFF. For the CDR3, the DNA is TGTGCCAGCACCAAATATGCCACTGAAGCTTTCTTT. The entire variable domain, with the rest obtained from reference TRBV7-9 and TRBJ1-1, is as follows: DTGVSQNPRHKITKRGQNVTFRCDPISEHNRLYWYRQTLGQGPEFLTYFQNEAQLEKSRLLSDRFSAERPKGSFSTLEIQRTEQGDSAMYLCASTKYATEAFFGQGTRLTVV.

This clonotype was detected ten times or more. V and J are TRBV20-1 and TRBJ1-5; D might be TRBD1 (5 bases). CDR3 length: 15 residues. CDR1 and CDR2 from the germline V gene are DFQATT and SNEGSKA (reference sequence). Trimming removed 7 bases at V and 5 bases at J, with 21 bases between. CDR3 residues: CSGYAGTNTDQPQHF. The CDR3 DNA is TGCAGTGGATACGCCGGGACTAACACCGATCAGCCCCAGCATTTT.